Described below is a single TCR beta chain sequence and its context. Its antigen specificity is not known. Per-base quality was not reported, and no clone a single base away is much larger than it. Libraries came from the immunoSEQ multiplex PCR assay. For the multiplex PCR, a mixture combining 60 forward primers for TCR Vbeta segments and 13 reverse primers for TCR Jbeta segments was used. Amplification of the CDR3 region of rearranged TCR beta genes was performed with a multiplex PCR assay on genomic DNA. The amplified TCR beta libraries were sequenced on the Illumina HiSeq System as 87-base-pair reads. In the paper's pipeline: In a later analysis, some 80 million unique TCR beta chains were counted across the approximately 670 repertoires, and approximately 11 million of these chains were shared by at least two donors. A nearest-neighbor algorithm error-corrected the raw reads and collapsed the reads into unique sequences, merging closely related sequences to remove PCR and sequencing errors. To assign V, D and J gene segments, CDR3 sequences were aligned to IMGT reference sequences. For a sequence to be retained, a match of at least six nucleotides to both a V gene segment and a J gene segment was required. Rearrangements were classified as productive when the CDR3 lacked stop codons and remained in frame with V and J, and all other rearrangements were classified as non-productive. CDR3 was defined by IMGT convention, running from the second conserved V-encoded cysteine to the conserved J-encoded phenylalanine. The earlier analysis of 500 to 650 of the donors excluded any sequence lacking an unambiguous match to a single V gene segment. An earlier analysis of approximately 590 of the donors called V segments functional above 56.7% productive rearrangements and segregating when the between-donor standard deviation exceeded 5%. A statistical classification framework was built to diagnose cytomegalovirus status from the catalog of TCR beta chain sequences. V and J gene assignment, in a later analysis, came from comparing TCR nucleotide sequences with IMGT/GENE-DB human TR gene sequences. A later analysis assigned CDR3 sequences and most-parsimonious VDJ recombination scenarios with the TCRdist pipeline. In a later analysis, each TCR beta chain was defined by its CDR3 amino acid sequence together with its V-gene family, and reads lacking a unique V-gene family were excluded. In a later analysis, 450 to 600 highly shared, low-generation-probability nucleotide sequences were removed to address suspected cross-contamination and a sequencing artifact. For each public chain, a later analysis derived a clonal expansion index from normalized ranks of inferred template counts within each repertoire. A later analysis computed generation probabilities with a VDJ recombination model fitted to out-of-frame rearrangements, and checked the results against IGoR. In a later analysis, TCR-TCR, TCR-HLA and TCR-CMV co-occurrence was scored with hypergeometric tests, and a repertoire-size bias correction was applied to TCR pairs. In a later analysis, false discovery rates were estimated by permuting HLA or CMV assignments 20 times. A later analysis grouped co-occurring TCRs with DBSCAN, adding TCRdist sequence similarity when clustering within HLA-allele-positive subsets. Co-occurrence clustering excluded repertoires with fewer than 30,000 or more than 120,000 public chains, plus five with anomalous nucleotide sharing. TCRdb carries this immuneACCESS record with in-frame sequences only. Its versions omit some clonotypes, under half of them owing to an unresolved V gene in the studies checked, with the rest unexplained. D and trimming come from the DNA, and the V and J calls and clone size come from that table. The sample yields approximately 110,000 clones; 77% were counted once. 3.7% of the sample is held by the ten biggest clonotypes.

Measured from the cysteine to the phenylalanine, the CDR3 is 14 residues long. The kept DNA is CDR3 alone, 42 bases in frame from the first base. CDR1 KGHSH and CDR2 LQKENI were looked up in the germline V gene. The junction shows trimming of 4 bases on V and 7 bases on J, plus 17 bases between the germline ends. The cohort comprised more than 550 healthy bone marrow donors. Cohort members were all nominally healthy when sampled, although unrecorded immune exposures were likely present. CMV serostatus was recorded as positive for 250 to 300 and negative for 352 of the 666 cohort members, whereas no CMV serostatus was recorded for the donor in question. A peripheral blood sample was provided by each donor, and peripheral blood mononuclear cells were used for TCR beta sequencing. The Qiagen DNeasy Blood Extraction Kit was used to extract genomic DNA from the blood cell samples. The data belong to a study of cytomegalovirus exposure and HLA in healthy donors (dated by TCRdb to between 2016 and 2019). Some background on the complete study: An earlier analysis of approximately 590 of the donors reported 250 to 350 Gb of sequence data and more than 90 million unique TCR beta sequences from about 179 million T cells. An early release covering roughly 640 HLA-typed donors comprised approximately 290 gigabases of sequencing data and around 80 million unique TCR sequences. Of the 300 to 500 genotyped donors, approximately 80% were placed in the genetic ancestry cluster associated with self-reported Caucasian donors. The study aimed to test whether cataloging public T cell receptors could reveal signatures of past pathogen exposure. The study profiled the T cell repertoires of 550 to 700 subjects by immunosequencing and related them to cytomegalovirus serostatus. A separate validation cohort of about 110 different subjects was used in addition to the approximately 610-subject first cohort. To predict cytomegalovirus infection status, the study combined high-throughput TCR immunosequencing, statistical association of individual TCRs with disease status, and machine learning. A later analysis re-analyzed previously published TCR beta repertoires from 550 to 700 donors and added high-resolution HLA genotyping to study TCR occurrence patterns. The later analysis used no new phenotypic data to find candidate immune exposures, relying instead on TCR beta sequences and their occurrence across donors. In an earlier analysis of a few hundred of the donors, high-throughput TCR beta sequencing was used to judge whether each TCR beta V gene segment behaved as functional or pseudogenic. Alongside the repertoire data, information on donor age, sex, ethnicity and CMV serostatus was compiled. A later genetic analysis took genome-wide SNP genotypes for about 55% of the 666 donors and used that subset as a discovery cohort. All discovery cohort repertoires had been generated on a single sequencing platform. Class I and class II HLA loci were covered by the typing at four-digit resolution. Typing coverage differed by locus: A, B, C, DRB1 and DQB1 were typed in roughly 620-630 donors, DQA1 in approximately 520, DPA1 in around 580, and DPB1 in roughly 450. Four to six DR-DQ haplotypes were handled as single units for association and clustering, since linkage in the cohort was strong. Among under 450 genotyped donors of the cohort, an average of about 240,000 unique TCR beta nucleotide sequences were sequenced per donor, 15% to 20% of them non-productive. Study-level results and caveats: Sequencing depth was assumed to be roughly uniform across donors in the presence/absence analyses, though that assumption may not hold. The earlier analysis of approximately 590 of the donors excluded roughly 17 rarely observed V segments, including chromosome 9 orphons, because counts were too low. A later analysis found that most CMV-associated TCR beta chains appeared HLA-restricted, with HLA associations seemingly driven largely by CMV exposure. According to the authors, the approach could potentially be generalized to other disease states and immunological phenotypes. Linkage disequilibrium might explain the correlated functional status among segregating V segments, but an unknown experimental factor could not be ruled out. Three of the identified cytomegalovirus-associated TCR beta chains were confirmed in vitro to be specific for cytomegalovirus antigens. Broadly in line with IMGT annotations, most TCR beta V segments showed up in productive rearrangements about 87% or about 30% of the time in an earlier analysis of several hundred of the donors. According to a later genetic analysis, donors in an Asian-associated ancestry cluster had fewer N-insertions in productive TCRs than the approximately 690-donor mean. Some IMGT-functional V segments, including TRBV6-2 and TRBV6-3, could not be told apart with the 87-base-pair reads, so those segments were excluded. In a later genetic analysis, a missense DCLRE1C variant was associated with V-gene and J-gene trimming of TCR beta chains, and the association was replicated in an independent cohort. Several of the top co-occurrence clusters appeared to be linked to parvovirus B19, influenza, CMV and Epstein-Barr virus, according to a later analysis. While some public TCRs were present in many individuals, most TCR sequences turned up only very rarely across donors. A later analysis associated about 18,000 TCR beta sequences with specific HLA alleles at a false discovery rate of 0.05. HLA typing was unavailable for some donors at each locus, so association tests used only the typed subset. A later analysis found that HLA-associated TCR beta chains were more clonally expanded and had lower generation probabilities than equally common non-associated chains. A cluster of highly shared sequence variants was judged likely to represent a technical artifact of the sequencing pipeline. Cytomegalovirus status was reported to be diagnosed by the classifier with high specificity and sensitivity in both the original and validation cohorts. This cohort had only TCR beta chains sequenced, and the lack of alpha or paired-chain data limited which features could be detected. CMV serostatus was the only immune exposure information available for the cohort. A further reported finding was that TCR beta sequences accurately predicted the HLA-A and HLA-B alleles for most subjects in the first cohort. When HLA alleles, especially DR and DQ, strongly co-occurred, attributing TCR associations to individual alleles was difficult. A total of fewer than 200 TCR beta chains were listed by the study as associated with cytomegalovirus. In a later analysis, the rate of TCR association differed among HLA loci, with DRB1 alleles having the most associated TCRs and HLA-C alleles having the fewest.

The sequence is built from TRBV18 and TRBJ2-7, and TRBD2 may be the D gene, going by 5 matching bases. Input material: PBMCs. The source is a human donor in good health. Here the CDR3 is given as CASSRTGPPGEQYF. The DNA sequence is given as TGTGCCAGCTCACGAACCGGGCCCCCGGGAGAGCAGTACTTC.